The 18 T cell receptor beta chains listed next were all sequenced from one sample in a study of molecular identifiers for immune sequencing clone quantification. TCRdb recomputed calls from the PCR reads with MiXCR, one row per CDR3 protein. The sample has about half a million distinct CDR3 sequences, about a fifth seen once. Specimen: naive CD8+ T cells from blood, with Jurkat cell RNA spiked in. Subset given: FACS-sorted CD8+CD4-CCR7+CD45RA+ naive T cells. Receptor source: a human donor in good health. Some libraries in this study had Jurkat cell RNA spiked in.

This clonotype was seen repeatedly, ten times or more. The rearrangement joins TRBV7-2 to TRBJ2-3, with D possibly matching TRBD1 (6 bases). V was shortened by 5 bases and J by 2 bases, with 14 bases between the two germline ends. This CDR3 has 15 residues. In germline, CDR1 is SGHTA, CDR2 FQGNSA. In DNA form, the CDR3 reads TGTGCCAGCAGCCCCCCGACAGGCCTCACAGATACGCAGTATTTT. It is translated as CASSPPTGLTDTQYF.

This clonotype was observed a few times. V usage is TRBV6-2 or TRBV6-3 and J usage is TRBJ2-3, with a weak D call TRBD1 (5 bases). Germline V gene lookup returns CDR1 MNHEY and CDR2 SVGEGT. Trimming removed 3 bases at V and 0 bases at J, with 13 bases between. The CDR3 runs 16 residues. CDR3 DNA sequence: TGTGCCAGCAGTTATGTACAGGCGACAAGCACAGATACGCAGTATTTT. Residues: CASSYVQATSTDTQYF.

The rearrangement links TRBV20-1 to TRBJ2-1, with no clear D. Germline assignment: CDR1 DFQATT and CDR2 SNEGSKA (reference sequence). This CDR3 contains 16 residues. The V end lost 1 base, the J end lost 1 base, and 14 bases lay between the germline ends. CDR3 loop: CSARGSLGFSYNEQFF. The CDR3 bases are TGCAGTGCTAGAGGTAGTCTGGGATTTTCCTACAATGAGCAGTTCTTC.

This clonotype has at least ten counts. The V gene is TRBV4-3, the J gene TRBJ2-1; 8 bases agree with TRBD1. The CDR3 is made up of 14 amino acids. Germline trimming cut 3 bases from V and 7 bases from J; bases unmatched to any gene: 5. Per the germline V gene, CDR1 is LGHNA and CDR2 is YSLEER. CDR3 amino acids: CASSQVDRDNEQFF. CDR3 sequence (DNA): TGCGCCAGCAGCCAGGTGGACAGGGATAATGAGCAGTTCTTC.

This clonotype was recorded many times. The chain has TRBV7-6 and TRBJ1-4, with TRBD1 matching over 8 bases. V trimming: 5 bases; J trimming: 8 bases; junction bases outside the gene matches: 7. The germline gives CDR1 SGHVS, CDR2 FNYEAQ. The CDR3 is 14 residues long. The DNA of the CDR3 is TGTGCCAGCAGCCCTCGACAGGGGCGCGAAAAACTGTTTTTT. Translation: CASSPRQGREKLFF.

For this clonotype: A much larger clone lies one base from this, so it may be a read error. V and J are TRBV5-3 and TRBJ2-5; the D is unclear. TRBV5-3 is an ORF, with its function uncertain. This CDR3 is 14 amino acids long. CDR3 residues: CGSSSGSGQETQYF. The CDR3 DNA reads as TGTGGCAGCAGCTCCGGATCAGGCCAAGAGACCCAGTACTTC.

This clonotype was picked up a small number of times. This chain uses TRBV27 with TRBJ1-1, with TRBD1 matching over 8 bases. The ends lost 2 bases at V and 7 bases at J; junction bases unmatched: 9. The V gene's germline CDR1 is MNHEY and CDR2 SMNVEV (reference sequence). The CDR3 sequence is 15 residues long. This chain's CDR3 is CASSLGLRGPGEAFF. Written as DNA, the CDR3 is TGTGCCAGCAGTTTAGGTCTCAGGGGGCCGGGTGAAGCTTTCTTT.

The V call is TRBV28, the J call TRBJ1-1; TRBD1 matches at 10 bases. V trimming: 3 bases; J trimming: 2 bases; junction bases outside the gene matches: 9. The length of the CDR3 is 17 residues. The germline V gene has CDR1 MDHEN and CDR2 SYDVKM. The CDR3 coding sequence is TGTGCCAGCAGTTTCAGACAGGGGGCCCTTTCCAACACTGAAGCTTTCTTT. It translates to CASSFRQGALSNTEAFF.

A note on this clonotype: One end of the junction does not line up with germline, which may come from a read error. J is TRBJ2-2 and V is TRBV7-9; 7 bases match TRBD2. This CDR3 is built from 15 residues. The germline V gene encodes CDR1 SEHNR and CDR2 FQNEAQ (reference sequence). CDR3 loop: CASSSGLVNAGELFF. The CDR3 DNA is TGTGCCAGCAGCTCCGGACTAGTGAACGCCGGGGAGCTGTTTTTT.

There are a few counts of this clonotype. The chain recombines TRBV7-6 with TRBJ2-5; D is undetermined. CDR1 and CDR2 from the germline V gene are SGHVS and FNYEAQ. This CDR3 has 15 amino acids. Trimming removed 4 bases from V and 2 bases from J, with 14 bases in between. CDR3 in DNA: TGTGCCAGCAGCTCAAGGACGGTAGGGCAAGAGACCCAGTACTTC. This sequence encodes CASSSRTVGQETQYF.

This clonotype has just one count. Because it lacks the conserved phenylalanine or tryptophan at the end, this CDR3 is likely a read error. CDR3 residues: CSARNREWSIGEQYL. Here the CDR3 DNA reads TGCAGTGCTAGAAATCGGGAGTGGTCGATAGGGGAGCAGTACCTC. V usage is TRBV20-1 and J usage is TRBJ2-7, with D possibly matching TRBD2 (6 bases). V was trimmed by 2 bases and J by 7 bases, leaving 21 bases between them. The CDR3 is made up of 15 amino acids. CDR1 is DFQATT, CDR2 SNEGSKA, per germline (reference sequence).

The chain has TRBV7-9 and TRBJ2-1; tentative D call: TRBD2 (6 bases). The V gene lost 2 bases and the J gene lost 11 bases, with 19 bases spanning the gap. The CDR3 sequence is 15 residues long. Germline lookup yields CDR1 SEHNR and CDR2 FQNEAQ (reference sequence). The DNA of the CDR3 is TGTGCCAGCAGCTTAAGTGGAGGGGAACCCGGCCAGCAGTTCTTC. It is translated as CASSLSGGEPGQQFF. Complete variable domain (other parts from reference TRBV7-9 and TRBJ2-1): DTGVSQNPRHKITKRGQNVTFRCDPISEHNRLYWYRQTLGQGPEFLTYFQNEAQLEKSRLLSDRFSAERPKGSFSTLEIQRTEQGDSAMYLCASSLSGGEPGQQFFGPGTRLTVL.

This clonotype was detected a few times. The V call is TRBV11-2, the J call TRBJ2-5; D not resolved. CDR3 length: 15 residues. Germline V gene lookup returns CDR1 SGHAT and CDR2 FQNNGV. V was cut by 0 bases and J by 1 base, with 9 bases left in between. Written as DNA, the CDR3 is TGTGCCAGCAGCTTAGATTGGTCGCTCCAAGAGACCCAGTACTTC. Its protein product is CASSLDWSLQETQYF.

The rearrangement joins TRBV12-5 to TRBJ2-1; 7 nucleotides match TRBD2. Germline V gene data show CDR1 as LGHNT and CDR2 as FRNRAP. The CDR3 is 15 amino acids. With 6 bases clipped from V and 3 bases from J, the junction kept 8 bases outside the gene matches. Here the CDR3 DNA reads TGTGCTAGTGGGCTAGCTAGCGGTCTCTACAATGAGCAGTTCTTC. It yields the protein CASGLASGLYNEQFF.

The chain recombines TRBV30 with TRBJ2-5; D ambiguous. Germline values: CDR1 GTSNPN, CDR2 SVGIG (reference sequence). The CDR3 sequence is 11 residues long. V lost 2 bases to trimming and J lost 1 base, with 2 bases between them. CDR3 in amino acids: CAWSSQETQYF. DNA of the CDR3: TGTGCCTGGAGTTCCCAAGAGACCCAGTACTTC.

Of note for this clonotype: A single base separates this from a much larger clone, so it may be a read error. The V call is TRBV19, the J call TRBJ1-2; D may be TRBD1 (5 bases). Germline V gene data show CDR1 as LNHDA and CDR2 as SQIVND (reference sequence). The CDR3 extends over 12 amino acids. The CDR3 is CASNPGNYGCTF. The CDR3, as DNA: TGTGCCAGTAATCCAGGGAACTATGGCTGCACCTTC.

This clonotype was recorded a few times. The rearrangement joins TRBV6-5 to TRBJ1-2; no firm D call. V lost 6 bases, J lost 3 bases, and 14 bases lay in between. Germline lookup yields CDR1 MNHEY and CDR2 SVGAGI. The CDR3 extends over 14 amino acids. The CDR3 DNA reads TGTGCCAGCAGCCCTAATGGGGAGGACTATGGCTACACCTTC. It yields the protein CASSPNGEDYGYTF.

Ten or more counts support this clonotype. The chain has TRBV6-6 and TRBJ2-7, with 7 bases lining up with TRBD2. The germline V gene has CDR1 MNHNY and CDR2 SVGAGI (reference sequence). The CDR3 is 14 residues long. Trimming removed 5 bases from V and 5 bases from J; junction bases left unmatched: 9. CDR3 sequence reads: CASSHGTIGDEQYF. CDR3 DNA: TGTGCCAGCAGTCACGGGACTATAGGGGACGAGCAGTACTTC.